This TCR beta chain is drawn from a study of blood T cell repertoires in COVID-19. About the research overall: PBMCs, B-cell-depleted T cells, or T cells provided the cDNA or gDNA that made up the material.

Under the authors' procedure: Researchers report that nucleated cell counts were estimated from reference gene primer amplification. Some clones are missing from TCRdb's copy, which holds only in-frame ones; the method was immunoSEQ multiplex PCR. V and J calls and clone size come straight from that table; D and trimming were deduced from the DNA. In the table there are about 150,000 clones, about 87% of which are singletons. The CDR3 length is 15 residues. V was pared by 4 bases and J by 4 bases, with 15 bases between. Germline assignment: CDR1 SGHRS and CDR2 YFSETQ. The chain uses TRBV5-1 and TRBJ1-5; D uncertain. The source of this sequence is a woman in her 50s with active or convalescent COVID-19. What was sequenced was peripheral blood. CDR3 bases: TGCGCCAGCAGCCCGCTCGGGTTGCCGAATCAGCCCCAGCATTTT. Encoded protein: CASSPLGLPNQPQHF.